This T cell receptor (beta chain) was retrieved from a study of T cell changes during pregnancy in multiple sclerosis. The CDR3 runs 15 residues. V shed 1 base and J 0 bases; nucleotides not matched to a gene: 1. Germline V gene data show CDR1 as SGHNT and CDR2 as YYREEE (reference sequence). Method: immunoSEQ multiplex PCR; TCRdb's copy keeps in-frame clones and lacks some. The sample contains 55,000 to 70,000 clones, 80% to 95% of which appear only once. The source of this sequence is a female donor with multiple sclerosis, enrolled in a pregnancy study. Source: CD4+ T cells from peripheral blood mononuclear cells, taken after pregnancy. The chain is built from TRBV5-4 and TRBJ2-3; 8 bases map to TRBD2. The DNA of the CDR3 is TGTGCCAGCAGCTTGTCGGGGGGGAGCACAGATACGCAGTATTTT. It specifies CASSLSGGSTDTQYF.